This paragraph covers one T cell receptor beta chain sequence. The record originates from a study of blood T cell repertoires in COVID-19. About the research overall: Acute-phase and convalescent COVID-19 samples originated in the United States, Italy and Spain.

Trimming took off 8 bases at V and 3 bases at J, with 14 bases between the two ends. Germline V gene lookup returns CDR1 MNHEY and CDR2 SMNVEV (reference sequence). The CDR3 spans 13 residues. Method: immunoSEQ multiplex PCR; TCRdb's copy keeps in-frame clones and lacks some. Of about 270,000 clones listed, around 90% are singletons. V and J are TRBV27 and TRBJ2-7; tentative D call: TRBD1 (5 bases). Source material: PBMCs or T cells enriched from blood (not recorded which). This receptor was identified in a woman aged 40 to 55 with acute COVID-19. CDR3: CASRVQGHYEQYF. The CDR3 nucleotides are TGTGCCAGCCGCGTCCAGGGCCACTACGAGCAGTACTTC.